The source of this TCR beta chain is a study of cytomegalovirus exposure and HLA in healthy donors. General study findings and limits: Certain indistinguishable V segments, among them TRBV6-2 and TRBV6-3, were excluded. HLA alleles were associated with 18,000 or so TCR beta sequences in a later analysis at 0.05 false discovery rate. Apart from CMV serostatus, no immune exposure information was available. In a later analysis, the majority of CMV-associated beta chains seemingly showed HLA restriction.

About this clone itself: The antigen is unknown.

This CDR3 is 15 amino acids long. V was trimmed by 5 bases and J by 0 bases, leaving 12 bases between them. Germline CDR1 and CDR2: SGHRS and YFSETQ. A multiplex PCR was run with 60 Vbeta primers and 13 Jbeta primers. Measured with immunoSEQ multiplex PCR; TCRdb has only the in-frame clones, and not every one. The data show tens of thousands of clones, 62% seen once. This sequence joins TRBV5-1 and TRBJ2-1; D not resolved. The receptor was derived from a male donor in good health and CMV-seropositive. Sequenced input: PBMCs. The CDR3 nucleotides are TGCGCCAGCAGGGTTGACTTTAGCTCCTACAATGAGCAGTTCTTC. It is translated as CASRVDFSSYNEQFF.